This T cell receptor beta chain is drawn from a study of shared T cell receptors in the human thymus. The CDR3 length is 17 residues. Per the germline V gene, CDR1 is SGHRS and CDR2 is YFSETQ. Trimming at V came to 0 bases and at J to 6 bases, leaving 11 bases not matched to a gene. Produced via immunoSEQ multiplex PCR; TCRdb's table is partial and in-frame only. The top ten clones hold under 0.012% of a sample with about 730,000 clones, 80% to 90% of them seen once. Separately, the same data were catalogued under a study of human thymus T cells. From that paper: Corrective heart surgery yielded resections, and these provided the thymus tissue.

The sample was thymocytes. The rearrangement uses TRBV5-1 and TRBJ2-7; 11 bases match TRBD1. This TCR was recovered from a girl in the first two years of life with a congenital heart defect. As DNA, the CDR3 is TGCGCCAGCAGCTTGGCCAAAGGACAGGGGGCTGTGGGCGAGCAGTACTTC. It yields the protein CASSLAKGQGAVGEQYF. The variable domain in full, with the rest retrieved from reference TRBV5-1 and TRBJ2-7, is KAGVTQTPRYLIKTRGQQVTLSCSPISGHRSVSWYQQTPGQGLQFLFEYFSETQRNKGNFPGRFSGRQFSNSRSEMNVSTLELGDSALYLCASSLAKGQGAVGEQYFGPGTRLTVT.